This T cell receptor beta chain was sequenced in a study of regulatory T cells in long-lasting Graves disease. Study as a whole: Treatment with antithyroid drugs for over 5 years, together with positive TSH receptor antibodies, meant persistent Graves' disease.

Through Arm-PCR of CDR3 regions and iRepertoire HTBI primers, TCR beta libraries were built. Each CDR3 protein is one row after TCRdb ran MiXCR on the multiplex PCR reads. The table includes 430,000 or so distinct CDR3 sequences, over 20% detected once. With 1 base removed from V and 7 bases from J, the gap between germline ends came to 17 bases. The CDR3 loop spans 15 amino acids. Germline-derived CDR1 and CDR2 are SGHRS and YFSETQ. Indicated time point: persistent/refractory GD, antithyroid drugs over 5 years with positive TRAb. Extracted PBMC RNA gave rise to the TCR library. American Thyroid Association guidelines defined how Graves' disease was diagnosed. This clonotype has at least ten counts.

The V gene is TRBV5-1, the J gene TRBJ1-2; D gene unclear. The TCR was taken from a female donor with Graves disease. Sample: peripheral blood mononuclear cells (PBMCs), taken when the disease was refractory, from a patient treated with antithyroid drugs. CDR3 in amino acids: CASSLTGPQAGGYTF. The CDR3 bases are TGCGCCAGCAGCTTGACGGGCCCCCAGGCTGGTGGCTACACCTTC.